What follows is one T cell receptor beta chain and its context. Its recognized antigen is unknown. No base quality values were provided; no much bigger clone lies one nucleotide off. The cohort was made up of approximately 670 healthy bone marrow donors. Cohort members were all nominally healthy when sampled, although unrecorded immune exposures were likely present. The donor tested CMV seronegative, placing the donor among the roughly 340 seronegative members of the cohort. A peripheral blood sample was provided by each donor, and peripheral blood mononuclear cells were used for TCR beta sequencing. The Qiagen DNeasy Blood Extraction Kit was used to extract genomic DNA from the blood cell samples. The data were taken from a study of cytomegalovirus exposure and HLA in healthy donors (dated by TCRdb to the late 2010s). In the study overall: An earlier analysis of some 620 of the donors reported 276 Gb of sequence data and 95 million to 140 million unique TCR beta sequences obtained from about 180 million T cells. An early release that covered about 640 HLA-typed donors contained about 300 gigabases of sequencing data and 85 million to 100 million unique TCR sequences. Among the approximately 400 genotyped donors, 81% belonged to the genetic ancestry cluster associated with self-reported Caucasian donors. The study aimed to test whether cataloging public T cell receptors could reveal signatures of past pathogen exposure. The study profiled the T cell repertoires of under 700 subjects by immunosequencing and related them to cytomegalovirus serostatus. Along with the roughly 610-subject first cohort, a separate validation cohort of over a hundred different subjects was used. To predict cytomegalovirus infection status, the study combined high-throughput TCR immunosequencing, statistical association of individual TCRs with disease status, and machine learning. In a later analysis, previously published TCR beta repertoires from several hundred donors were re-analyzed and high-resolution HLA genotyping was added so that TCR occurrence patterns could be studied. In the later analysis, no new phenotypic data were used to find candidate immune exposures; instead, reliance was placed on TCR beta sequences and their occurrence across donors. In an earlier analysis of a few hundred of the donors, high-throughput TCR beta sequencing was used to judge whether each TCR beta V gene segment behaved as functional or pseudogenic. Donor age, sex, ethnicity and CMV serostatus were compiled together with the repertoire data. A later genetic analysis took genome-wide SNP genotypes for 398 of the 666 donors and used that subset as a discovery cohort. Every discovery cohort repertoire had been produced on one sequencing platform. HLA typing included class I and class II loci at four-digit resolution. Typing coverage differed by locus: A, B, C, DRB1 and DQB1 were typed in about 629-640 donors, DQA1 in 522, DPA1 in around 600, and DPB1 in about 450. About five DR-DQ haplotypes were handled as single units for association and clustering because linkage in the cohort was strong. Among approximately 370 genotyped donors of the cohort, an average of roughly 230,000 unique TCR beta nucleotide sequences was sequenced per donor, of which about 18% were non-productive. What the authors observed across the whole study: In a later analysis, most CMV-associated TCR beta chains were found to appear HLA-restricted, with HLA associations seemingly driven largely by CMV exposure. An earlier analysis of 587 of the donors showed that most TCR beta V segments appeared in productive rearrangements either about 87% or about 30% of the time, which broadly matched IMGT annotations. In a later analysis, TCR association rates were found to vary across HLA loci, with the most associated TCRs seen for DRB1 alleles and the fewest for HLA-C alleles. The classifier was reported to diagnose cytomegalovirus status with high specificity and sensitivity in both the original cohort and the validation cohort. A total of fewer than 200 TCR beta chains were listed by the study as associated with cytomegalovirus. The authors suggested that the approach could potentially be extended to other disease states and immunological phenotypes. Because counts were too low, fewer than 20 rarely observed V segments, including chromosome 9 orphons, were excluded from the earlier analysis of 500 to 700 of the donors. Assigning TCR associations to individual alleles was difficult when HLA alleles, especially DR and DQ, strongly co-occurred. A cluster of highly shared sequence variants was judged likely to be a technical artifact of the sequencing pipeline. An association between a missense DCLRE1C variant and V-gene and J-gene trimming of TCR beta chains was found in a later genetic analysis and replicated in an independent cohort. Because HLA typing was missing for some donors at each locus, association tests included only the typed subset. A few of the identified cytomegalovirus-associated TCR beta chains were confirmed in vitro to be specific for cytomegalovirus antigens. This cohort had only TCR beta chains sequenced, and the lack of alpha or paired-chain data limited which features could be detected. Compared with the approximately 670-donor mean, donors in an Asian-associated ancestry cluster had fewer N-insertions in productive TCRs, according to a later genetic analysis. In a later analysis, HLA-associated TCR beta chains showed more clonal expansion and lower generation probabilities than non-associated chains that were equally common. A further reported finding was that TCR beta sequences accurately predicted the HLA-A and HLA-B alleles for most subjects in the first cohort. Correlated functional status among segregating V segments might reflect linkage disequilibrium, but an unknown experimental factor could not be ruled out. The only immune exposure information available for the cohort was CMV serostatus. Some IMGT-functional V segments, including TRBV6-2 and TRBV6-3, could not be told apart with the 87-base-pair reads, so those segments were excluded. Sequencing depth was assumed to be roughly uniform across donors in the presence/absence analyses, though that assumption may not hold. While some public TCRs were present in many individuals, most TCR sequences turned up only very rarely across donors. At a false discovery rate of 0.05, a later analysis linked around 17,000 TCR beta sequences to specific HLA alleles. According to a later analysis, parvovirus B19, influenza, CMV and Epstein-Barr virus appeared linked to several top co-occurrence clusters.

The library relied on the immunoSEQ multiplex PCR assay. A mixture of 60 forward primers for TCR Vbeta segments and 13 reverse primers for TCR Jbeta segments was used in the multiplex PCR. The CDR3 region of rearranged TCR beta genes was amplified from genomic DNA by a multiplex PCR assay. Amplified TCR beta libraries were sequenced as 87-base-pair reads on the Illumina HiSeq System. The published analysis was carried out like this. A later analysis tallied around 80 million unique TCR beta chains across the 650 to 750 repertoires, and approximately 12 million of those chains were shared by two or more donors. A nearest-neighbor algorithm error-corrected the raw reads and collapsed the reads into unique sequences, merging closely related sequences to remove PCR and sequencing errors. To assign V, D and J gene segments, CDR3 sequences were aligned to IMGT reference sequences. For a sequence to be retained, a match of at least six nucleotides was required to both a V gene segment and a J gene segment. Rearrangements were called productive when the CDR3 lacked stop codons and stayed in frame with V and J; all others were non-productive. Following IMGT convention, CDR3 was defined as the stretch from the second conserved V-encoded cysteine up to the conserved J-encoded phenylalanine. The earlier analysis of 450 to 750 of the donors excluded any sequence lacking an unambiguous match to a single V gene segment. An earlier analysis of 587 of the donors called V segments functional above 56.7% productive rearrangements and segregating when the between-donor standard deviation exceeded 5%. A statistical classification framework was built for diagnosing cytomegalovirus status from the catalog of TCR beta chain sequences. V and J gene assignment, in a later analysis, came from comparing TCR nucleotide sequences with IMGT/GENE-DB human TR gene sequences. The TCRdist pipeline was used in a later analysis to assign CDR3 sequences and most-parsimonious VDJ recombination scenarios. In a later analysis, each TCR beta chain was defined by its CDR3 amino acid sequence together with its V-gene family, and reads lacking a unique V-gene family were excluded. As a way to deal with suspected cross-contamination and a sequencing artifact, a later analysis dropped roughly 600 nucleotide sequences that were highly shared and had low generation probability. In a later analysis, a clonal expansion index for each public chain was calculated from normalized within-repertoire ranks of inferred template counts. In a later analysis, generation probabilities were computed with a VDJ recombination model fitted to out-of-frame rearrangements, and the resulting probabilities were checked against IGoR. In a later analysis, TCR-TCR, TCR-HLA and TCR-CMV co-occurrence was scored with hypergeometric tests, and a repertoire-size bias correction was applied to TCR pairs. False discovery rates were estimated in a later analysis by permuting HLA or CMV assignments 20 times. In a later analysis, co-occurring TCRs were grouped using DBSCAN, with TCRdist sequence similarity added in when clustering inside HLA-allele-positive subsets. Co-occurrence clustering excluded repertoires with fewer than 30,000 or more than 120,000 public chains, plus five with anomalous nucleotide sharing. Entries here come from immuneACCESS through TCRdb and include only in-frame sequences with V and J called. Some clones fail to appear in such tables; in the studies checked, an unresolved V gene covers under half of the shortfall, and the cause of the remainder is unknown. V and J calls and clone size are given by that table; D and trimming were obtained from the DNA. The sample table records roughly 230,000 clones; about three quarters of these occur just once. Jointly, the top ten make up about 0.5% of the sample.

Deletion took 0 bases off V and 0 bases off J, with a span of 9 bases between the germline ends. The CDR3 starts with the cysteine, ends with the phenylalanine, and has 15 residues. Only the CDR3 DNA is retained, 45 bases long and in frame from the first base. As encoded in the germline V gene, CDR1 is SGHRS while CDR2 is YFSETQ. This chain is built from TRBV5-1 and TRBJ1-2; the D gene cannot be resolved reliably. Material for sequencing was PBMCs. The TCR comes from a boy aged 5-17 years in good health and CMV-seronegative. The DNA reads as follows: TGCGCCAGCAGCTTGGCCTTCCCCGCTAACTATGGCTACACCTTC. Its amino acids are CASSLAFPANYGYTF.